This paragraph covers one TCR beta chain sequence. CDR3 size: 15 residues. Germline V lookup: CDR1 GTSNPN, CDR2 SVGIG (reference sequence). Between the trimmed V and J ends, which lost 0 bases and 8 bases, there was a span of 14 bases. This specimen comes from a study of chemoradiotherapy in HPV16-positive cancers. Study-level information: Functional T-cell assays on a couple of HPV16-positive patients' cells defined candidate HPV-specific clones and common TCR motifs.

Sequencing used immunoSEQ multiplex PCR; TCRdb keeps in-frame clones, though not all of them. The sample shows roughly 2,200 clones, just over 70% of them seen only once. The chain uses TRBV30 and TRBJ1-6; D gene ambiguous. This material consisted of tumor tissue, taken from a patient who underwent chemoradiotherapy. This TCR came from a human donor with HPV-associated anogenital cancer. The CDR3, as DNA: TGTGCCTGGAGTGTCCCTCTGGACGGCTATTCACCCCTCCACTTT. Protein product: CAWSVPLDGYSPLHF.